These T cell receptor beta chains were read from a single sample in a study of early T cells in non-severe SARS-CoV-2 infection. TCRdb redid the calling of the 5' RACE reads with MiXCR, one entry per CDR3 protein. The sample gives 100,000 to 120,000 distinct CDR3 sequences, roughly 12% of which show up once; around 4.1% is in the top ten. The sample here was whole blood, taken at baseline. These receptors were obtained from an adult who was a healthcare worker with PCR-confirmed SARS-CoV-2 infection or an uninfected control (not recorded which). Each CDR3 is given with its conserved first and last residue. D genes are given only for firm matches. Only part of the rows carry a size: once, few, many, or a class if the clone is expanded.

>TRBV5-1|TRBJ2-2|-|14|-
TGCGCCAGCAGCTTGGAACACCCCACCGGGGAGCTGTTTTTT
CASSLEHPTGELFF
>TRBV6-5|TRBJ1-1|-|11|-
TGTGCCAGCAGCCGGGGCACTGAAGCTTTCTTT
CASSRGTEAFF
>TRBV7-3|TRBJ2-3|-|13|-
TGTGCCAGCAGCATCACCACAGGAGATACGCAGTATTTT
CASSITTGDTQYF
>TRBV13|TRBJ2-7|-|13|-
TGTGCCAGCAGCCGGGGACGGCTCTACGAGCAGTACTTC
CASSRGRLYEQYF
>TRBV20-1|TRBJ2-1|-|15|few
TGCAGTGCTAGAGTGCAGGGGAGCTCCTACAATGAGCAGTTCTTC
CSARVQGSSYNEQFF
>TRBV12-3/TRBV12-4|TRBJ2-7|-|15|few
TGTGCCAGCAGCCCTGGGACTTCCAGCTCCTACGAGCAGTACTTC
CASSPGTSSSYEQYF
>TRBV6-1|TRBJ2-7|TRBD2|14|few
TGTGCCAGCAGACGGACTAGCGGGGTCTACGAGCAGTACTTC
CASRRTSGVYEQYF
>TRBV5-1|TRBJ2-7|-|14|few
TGCGCCAGCAGCAAGGCGCGGGACAGCCACGAGCAGTACTTC
CASSKARDSHEQYF
>TRBV6-4|TRBJ1-1|-|13|few
TGTGCCAGCACCCCCTCCGGGAACACTGAAGCTTTCTTT
CASTPSGNTEAFF
>TRBV30|TRBJ2-2|-|13|-
TGTGCCTGGAGGCCCGGGGTCCCCGGGGAGCTGTTTTTT
CAWRPGVPGELFF
>TRBV29-1|TRBJ2-5|TRBD2|13|-
TGCAGCGTTGGGACTAGCGGACAAGAGACCCAGTACTTC
CSVGTSGQETQYF
>TRBV7-2|TRBJ2-2|TRBD2|17|few
TGTGCCAGCAGCTTAGGAATCGGGGGGACGAACACCGGGGAGCTGTTTTTT
CASSLGIGGTNTGELFF
>TRBV5-5|TRBJ2-7|TRBD1|17|-
TGTGCCAGCAGCTTGTCCCCTGACAGGGCGTTCCCCTACGAGCAGTACTTC
CASSLSPDRAFPYEQYF
>TRBV10-3|TRBJ2-5|TRBD1|15|-
TGTGCCATCAGTGTGGGGGACAGAGGGGAAGAGACCCAGTACTTC
CAISVGDRGEETQYF
>TRBV20-1|TRBJ2-5|TRBD2|14|few
TGCAGTGCCTCGACCCGACTAGCGCGAGAGACCCAGTACTTC
CSASTRLARETQYF
>TRBV3-1|TRBJ1-5|-|14|few
TGTGCCAGCAGCCAAGATAACAGGAATCAGCCCCAGCATTTT
CASSQDNRNQPQHF
>TRBV4-1|TRBJ2-7|TRBD1|13|few
TGCGCCAGCAGCCTAGGGGGCTCGGACGAGCAGTACTTC
CASSLGGSDEQYF
>TRBV28|TRBJ2-7|TRBD2|14|-
TGTGCCAGCAGTTTAAGCGGGAGGAACTACGAGCAGTACTTC
CASSLSGRNYEQYF
>TRBV28|TRBJ2-1|-|11|many
TGTGCCAGCAGTTTAAGGGGTGAGCAGTTCTTC
CASSLRGEQFF
>TRBV25-1|TRBJ1-4|-|14|few
TGTGCCAGCAGTGAATCAGGCAGCAAAGAAAAACTGTTTTTT
CASSESGSKEKLFF
>TRBV7-6|TRBJ2-5|TRBD2|15|-
TGTGCCAGCAGTAGGACTAGCGGAGGGGGGGAGACCCAGTACTTC
CASSRTSGGGETQYF
>TRBV5-5|TRBJ2-3|-|12|many
TGTGCCAGCAGCCCCTACACAGATACGCAGTATTTT
CASSPYTDTQYF
>TRBV6-2/TRBV6-3|TRBJ1-1|-|15|many
TGTGCCAGCAGTTACTCTAAACAGCCCCACACTAAAGCTTTCTTT
CASSYSKQPHTKAFF
>TRBV29-1|TRBJ2-7|-|14|many
TGCAGCGTTGAAGGACACGGTTCCACCTACGAGCAGTACTTC
CSVEGHGSTYEQYF
>TRBV10-3|TRBJ2-7|TRBD1|13|few
TGTGCCATCAGCAGGGGGTCGCTGTACGAGCAGTACTTC
CAISRGSLYEQYF
>TRBV7-9|TRBJ2-1|-|14|few
TGTGCCAGCAGCTTAGCACTAGCAGGCAATGAGCAGTTCTTC
CASSLALAGNEQFF
>TRBV18|TRBJ2-1|-|14|-
TGTGCCAGCTCACCAGCGGCAGGTTGGTATGAGCAGTTCTTC
CASSPAAGWYEQFF
>TRBV7-9|TRBJ1-3|-|14|-
TGTGCCAGCAGCGGAGACAGCTTTGGAAACACCATATATTTT
CASSGDSFGNTIYF
>TRBV6-5|TRBJ1-1|-|14|many
TGTGCCAGCAGTTACTCTGAGGGTTATACTGAAGCTTTCTTT
CASSYSEGYTEAFF
>TRBV6-5|TRBJ1-2|-|13|-
TGTGCCAGCAGTAAGCGACAGTATTCGGGCTACACCTTC
CASSKRQYSGYTF
>TRBV4-1|TRBJ1-4|-|14|many
TGCGCCAGCAGCCAAGGCGTTCCAGGTGAAAAACTGTTTTTT
CASSQGVPGEKLFF
>TRBV5-4|TRBJ2-1|TRBD2|13|-
TGTGCCAGCAGCTCCCCGGGACTAGATGAGCAGTTCTTC
CASSSPGLDEQFF
>TRBV7-2|TRBJ2-2|TRBD1|16|few
TGTGCCAGCAGCCCCCCGACAGGGCCGAACACCGGGGAGCTGTTTTTT
CASSPPTGPNTGELFF
>TRBV7-9|TRBJ2-3|TRBD2|15|many
TGTGCCAGCAGCTTAGGGGACTATAGCACAGATACGCAGTATTTT
CASSLGDYSTDTQYF
>TRBV2|TRBJ2-5|-|15|few
TGTGCCAGCAGTGATCGCGGAACGCGCCAAGAGACCCAGTACTTC
CASSDRGTRQETQYF
>TRBV27|TRBJ2-1|TRBD2|16|-
TGTGCCAGCAGTTTATCAGGACTAGCGGGAGGGAATGAGCAGTTCTTC
CASSLSGLAGGNEQFF
>TRBV2|TRBJ1-1|-|13|few
TGTGCCAGCAGTGGGCGGACGGGCACTGAAGCTTTCTTT
CASSGRTGTEAFF
>TRBV18|TRBJ1-1|TRBD1|14|-
TGTGCCAGCTCGCTCGGGGCAGGGGGCACTGAAGCTTTCTTT
CASSLGAGGTEAFF
>TRBV7-2|TRBJ2-3|TRBD2|17|few
TGTGCCAGCAGCTTAGCGTGGCTAGCGGGAAGCACAGATACGCAGTATTTT
CASSLAWLAGSTDTQYF
>TRBV24-1|TRBJ2-2|-|14|many
TGTGCCACCAGTGATTTGCATCGGCCCGGGGAGCTGTTTTTT
CATSDLHRPGELFF
>TRBV5-1|TRBJ1-1|-|14|few
TGCGCCAGCAGTTCCGGACAGATGAACACTGAAGCTTTCTTT
CASSSGQMNTEAFF
>TRBV5-4|TRBJ1-2|TRBD1|16|few
TGTGCCAGCAGCCAGTGGACAGGGGGCCGCTACTATGGCTACACCTTC
CASSQWTGGRYYGYTF